This TCR beta chain was documented in a study of cytomegalovirus exposure and HLA in healthy donors. Study background: A prior study identified over 100 million unique TCR beta sequences from 200 million or so T cells. Broader study findings: There were some public TCRs occurring in many donors, but most TCR sequences were rare.

Amplification used 60 Vbeta primers and 13 Jbeta primers. The assay was immunoSEQ multiplex PCR, and TCRdb's table has in-frame clones only and misses some. The data show 190,000 or so clones, less than 90% seen once. Regarding this clone: The antigen remains unidentified.

Germline-derived CDR1 and CDR2 are SEHNR and FQNEAQ (reference sequence). The CDR3 consists of 13 residues. Trimming removed 6 bases from V and 7 bases from J; junction bases left unmatched: 6. The source of this sequence is a man aged 50-59 years in good health and CMV-seronegative. The material sequenced was PBMCs. This sequence joins TRBV7-9 and TRBJ2-7; 10 bases agree with TRBD2. CDR3 nucleotide sequence: TGTGCCAGCAGTAATAGCGGGGGGTTGGAGCAGTACTTC. This translates into CASSNSGGLEQYF.